The 11 T cell receptor beta chains given below trace back to one sample, sequenced in a study of regulatory T cells in long-lasting Graves disease. The sample's time point: newly diagnosed GD, antithyroid drugs for less than 3 months. PBMC RNA served as the TCR library source. Building of the TCR beta libraries involved iRepertoire HTBI primers and Arm-PCR of CDR3 regions. TCRdb recomputed calls from the multiplex PCR reads with MiXCR, one row per CDR3 protein. The data show some 340,000 distinct CDR3 sequences, 10% to 15% seen once. The same sample was also used in a study of T cells in Graves' hyperthyroidism and ophthalmopathy.

Source: peripheral blood mononuclear cells (PBMCs), taken at new diagnosis, from a patient treated with antithyroid drugs. The receptors shown here come from a woman aged 18-29 years with Graves disease.

This clonotype was found many times. This chain connects TRBV24-1 to TRBJ2-7, with D unclear. The CDR3 length is 16 residues. CDR1 KGHDR and CDR2 SFDVKD come from the germline V gene. V was trimmed by 8 bases and J by 2 bases, leaving 21 bases between them. CDR3 region: CATTLVRRNITYEQYV. As DNA, the CDR3 is TGTGCCACCACCCTAGTCAGGAGAAATATCACCTACGAGCAGTACGTC.

This clonotype has at least ten counts. The chain employs TRBV6-2 or TRBV6-3 and TRBJ1-1, with D tentatively TRBD1 (5 bases). The germline V gene has CDR1 MNHEY and CDR2 SVGEGT. Trimming took 2 bases from V and 0 from J, leaving 13 bases between them. The CDR3 sequence is 16 residues long. The CDR3: CASSYATTGVNTEAFF. The CDR3 nucleotides read TGTGCCAGCAGTTACGCTACAACAGGTGTGAACACTGAAGCTTTCTTT.

About this clonotype itself: A much bigger clone sits one base away, suggesting this may be a read error. The V call is TRBV27, the J call TRBJ2-3; no clear D. The CDR3 contains 14 residues. Germline assignment: CDR1 MNHEY and CDR2 SMNVEV (reference sequence). Trimming stripped 7 bases from V and 5 bases from J, with 16 bases between. The CDR3 region is CASKLSGGEDTQYF. The CDR3, as DNA: TGTGCCAGCAAACTGTCGGGCGGCGAAGATACGCAGTATTTT.

The chain joins TRBV5-6 to TRBJ1-5, with 12 positions matching TRBD1. The CDR3 loop spans 16 amino acids. Germline loops: CDR1 SGHDT, CDR2 YYEEEE. V lost 4 bases, J lost 9 bases, and 11 bases stayed unmatched. The CDR3 DNA sequence: TGTGCCAGCAGCGTACCGGGACAGGGGGCCGCTTGGCCCCAGCATTTT. Its translation is CASSVPGQGAAWPQHF.

The V call is TRBV15, the J call TRBJ2-5; D not certain. V lost 4 bases to trimming and J lost 3 bases, with 9 bases between them. This CDR3 has 13 residues. Per germline, CDR1 LNHNV and CDR2 YYDKDF (reference sequence). CDR3 amino acids: CATSTSTEETQYF. The CDR3 coding sequence is TGTGCCACCAGCACGTCTACCGAAGAGACCCAGTACTTC. Together with reference TRBV15 and TRBJ2-5, the CDR3 gives the full variable domain: DAMVIQNPRYQVTQFGKPVTLSCSQTLNHNVMYWYQQKSSQAPKLLFHYYDKDFNNEADTPDNFQSRRPNTSFCFLDIRSPGLGDTAMYLCATSTSTEETQYFGPGTRLLVL.

The chain has TRBV15 and TRBJ2-1; TRBD2 agrees at 11 bases. Germline V gene data show CDR1 as LNHNV and CDR2 as YYDKDF (reference sequence). V lost 3 bases and J lost 9; bases outside the gene matches: 13. There are 17 residues in the CDR3. The CDR3 DNA reads TGTGCCACCAGCAGGAGACTAACTAGCGGGAGTGTAGGTGAGCAGTTCTTC. Translating gives CATSRRLTSGSVGEQFF.

This sequence joins TRBV28 and TRBJ2-3; 14 bases fit TRBD2. The germline gives CDR1 MDHEN, CDR2 SYDVKM. The CDR3 runs to 18 residues. V lost 7 bases, J lost 0 bases, and 9 bases stayed unmatched. In DNA, the CDR3 is TGTGCCAGCACCCCTCCGGGACTAGCGGGGGTTAGCACAGATACGCAGTATTTT. Its translation: CASTPPGLAGVSTDTQYF.

This clonotype has a count of ten or more. The V gene is TRBV28, the J gene TRBJ1-6, with 7 bases aligning to TRBD1. This CDR3 contains 12 residues. Germline loops: CDR1 MDHEN, CDR2 SYDVKM. The V gene end was trimmed by 8 bases and the J gene end by 11 bases; junction bases not matched to a gene: 6. This chain's CDR3 is CASADRVAPLHF. CDR3 bases: TGTGCCAGCGCCGACAGGGTGGCACCCCTCCACTTT.

Ten or more counts support this clonotype. This chain uses TRBV2 with TRBJ2-7; D is ambiguous. The CDR3 is made up of 14 amino acids. The germline V and J ends were trimmed by 6 bases and 0 bases, with 12 bases remaining between them. Germline CDR1 is SNHLY and CDR2 is FYNNEI. The CDR3 bases are TGTGCCAGCAGGGTTGACATATTCTCCTACGAGCAGTACTTC. Translating gives CASRVDIFSYEQYF.

This clonotype was recorded at least ten times. The chain joins TRBV3-1 to TRBJ2-3, with 11 nucleotides matching TRBD2. This CDR3 region has 17 residues. The junction had 8 bases not matched to a gene; V was cut back by 1 base and J by 5 bases. Germline V gene sequence: CDR1 LGHDT, CDR2 YNNKEL (reference sequence). Written as DNA, the CDR3 is TGTGCCAGCAGCCAAGTCATTAGCGGGGGGGCCGGAGATACGCAGTATTTT. Amino acids: CASSQVISGGAGDTQYF.

This clonotype was seen repeatedly, ten times or more. The chain is built from TRBV10-3 and TRBJ2-1; 9 bases are shared with TRBD2. This CDR3 has 19 residues. Germline CDR1 reads ENHRY; CDR2 reads SYGVKD. J gave up 2 bases and V 3 bases, and 14 bases lay outside the gene matches. CDR3: CAISDSLGDSGRTYNEQFF. The CDR3 coding sequence is TGTGCCATCAGTGACTCTCTAGGGGATAGCGGGAGAACCTACAATGAGCAGTTCTTC.